The rows below give T cell receptor beta chains drawn from one sample of a study of CD8+ T cells in alopecia areata. Data came from immunoSEQ multiplex PCR; TCRdb stores just in-frame clones and leaves some out. The repertoire consists of some 150,000 clones, with 58% occurring once and the leading ten covering 16%. Sequencing was performed on CD4+ T cells sorted from blood, taken at approximately week 60, from a patient treated with tofacitinib. The receptors come from a human donor with alopecia areata. The CDR3 runs from the conserved cysteine through the conserved F or W. D genes are given only for firm matches.

NA	TRBV5-6	TRBJ1-1	CASTGYLGAFF
TRBD1	TRBV19	TRBJ2-7	CASRLQGESYEQYF
NA	TRBV10-3	TRBJ2-5	CAIRLQGQETQYF
TRBD1	TRBV7-2	TRBJ1-2	CASSLLDRGHNYGYTF
TRBD1	TRBV5-6	TRBJ1-5	CASSLRDRGGPQHF
NA	TRBV7-3	TRBJ2-3	CASSDGGPTDTQYF
TRBD1	TRBV29-1	TRBJ2-1	CSVEGPTGTGGTDEQFF
NA	TRBV30	TRBJ2-1	CACSGYNEQFF
NA	TRBV25-1	TRBJ1-2	CASSATGLYGYTF
TRBD2	TRBV6-5	TRBJ2-1	CASSLGLAENNEQFF
NA	TRBV5-1	TRBJ2-5	CASSWSQGTQTQYF
NA	TRBV5-4	TRBJ2-7	CASSKMGFYEQYF
NA	TRBV29-1	TRBJ2-3	CSSTRRLAKDTQYF
NA	TRBV4-1	TRBJ2-5	CASSQESGTDIGTQYF
NA	TRBV6-5	TRBJ1-4	CASSRSGSTNEKLFF
TRBD1	TRBV7-9	TRBJ1-1	CASSRMSGQGNTEAFF
NA	TRBV5-1	TRBJ1-2	CASSPTGRRGGYTF
NA	TRBV30	TRBJ1-1	CAWDSGGGVRAFF